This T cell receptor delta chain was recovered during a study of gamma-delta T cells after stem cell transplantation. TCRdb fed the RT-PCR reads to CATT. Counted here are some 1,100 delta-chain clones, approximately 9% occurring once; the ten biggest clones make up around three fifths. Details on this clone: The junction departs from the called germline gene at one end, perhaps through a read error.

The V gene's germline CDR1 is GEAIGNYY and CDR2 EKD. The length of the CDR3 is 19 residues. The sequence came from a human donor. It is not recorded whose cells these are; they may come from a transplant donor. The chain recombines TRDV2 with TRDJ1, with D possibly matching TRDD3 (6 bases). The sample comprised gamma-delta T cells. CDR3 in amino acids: CACDPVLGPSGWNTDKHIF. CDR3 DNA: TGTGCCTGTGACCCAGTACTGGGACCATCGGGCTGGAACACCGATAAACACATCTTT.